Given below is one T cell receptor beta chain in context. The antigen remains undetermined. One end of the junction varies from germline; a read error may be responsible. This sample is drawn from a study of tumor and adjacent non-tumor tissue in lung cancer. For the study at large: Patients comprised 12 adenocarcinoma, 2 squamous cell carcinoma and 1 small cell lung cancer.

This sample's RNA came from whole unsorted tissue. More than 3 cm separated this lung sample from the edge of the tumor. A modified ARM-PCR protocol with three rounds of nested PCR amplified TCRbeta. Via MiXCR, TCRdb re-called the multiplex PCR reads, giving one row per CDR3 protein. The data show about 48,000 distinct CDR3 sequences, roughly 60% seen once. General study points: Significantly higher TCR diversity was found in tumor than normal lung.

CDR1 is SQVTM and CDR2 is ANQGSEA in the germline V gene. This CDR3 has 14 residues. The source is a woman in her seventies with non-small cell lung cancer. Input material: distant non-tumor lung tissue. The chain recombines TRBV29-1 with TRBJ1-5; 8 nucleotides match TRBD1. In nucleotides, the CDR3 is TGCAGCGATGCCCCCGGACAGGGCAATCGGCCCCAGCATTTT. This encodes CSDAPGQGNRPQHF.